A selection of T cell receptor beta chains follows, all from one sample in a study of T-cell memory formation after mild COVID-19. MiXCR was run by TCRdb on the 5' RACE reads, yielding one entry per CDR3 protein. The sample shows 150,000 to 200,000 distinct CDR3 sequences, roughly a third of them seen only once. The sequenced sample consisted of PBMCs or a T cell subset sorted from them (not recorded which). These receptor sequences come from an adult woman who had mild COVID-19 (a few samples of this study predate the infection). Cell type and time point are not known. The CDR3 runs from the conserved cysteine through the conserved F or W. The order of the fields is J gene, clone size, V gene, D gene, CDR3 protein, CDR3 DNA. A D gene is named only where the DNA matches it firmly. Some rows mark clone size as missing; the rest say once, few, many or name a class of expanded clone.

TRBJ1-2,few,TRBV27,-,CASSLRARDGYTF,TGTGCCAGCAGTTTAAGGGCCAGGGATGGCTACACCTTC
TRBJ2-7,few,TRBV5-1,-,CASSLNPGEQYF,TGCGCCAGCAGCTTGAACCCAGGCGAGCAGTACTTC
TRBJ1-1,-,TRBV5-1,-,CASSSDISEAFF,TGCGCCAGCAGCTCGGACATTTCTGAAGCTTTCTTT
TRBJ2-7,-,TRBV18,-,CASSLTDSYEQYF,TGTGCCAGCTCACTAACGGACTCCTACGAGCAGTACTTC
TRBJ2-5,-,TRBV4-1,TRBD2,CASSQDPGGGETQYF,TGCGCCAGCAGCCAAGATCCCGGCGGGGGAGAGACCCAGTACTTC
TRBJ2-1,many,TRBV12-3/TRBV12-4,TRBD2,CASMAGLASSNEQFF,TGTGCCAGCATGGCGGGACTAGCTTCGAGCAATGAGCAGTTCTTC
TRBJ1-1,-,TRBV6-6,-,CASSSRTVGTKGAFF,TGTGCCAGCAGTTCTCGGACCGTCGGCACCAAGGGAGCTTTCTTT
TRBJ2-5,few,TRBV18,-,CASSPTPWGGEVETQYF,TGTGCCAGCTCACCAACGCCATGGGGGGGCGAGGTGGAGACCCAGTACTTC
TRBJ2-7,few,TRBV4-3,-,CASSRRTDSYEQYF,TGCGCCAGCAGCCGAAGGACAGATTCCTACGAGCAGTACTTC
TRBJ1-1,-,TRBV2,-,CASSYTGPNTEAFF,TGTGCCAGCAGTTACACCGGACCAAACACTGAAGCTTTCTTT
TRBJ2-6,-,TRBV15,-,CATSQLSGANVLTF,TGTGCCACCAGCCAGCTCTCTGGGGCCAACGTCCTGACTTTC
TRBJ2-1,-,TRBV18,-,CASSLRDRNNEQFF,TGTGCCAGCTCACTCCGGGACCGAAACAATGAGCAGTTCTTC
TRBJ2-1,-,TRBV18,-,CASSLDIGEQFF,TGTGCCAGCTCCTTGGATATAGGGGAGCAGTTCTTC
TRBJ2-7,few,TRBV5-1,-,CASSSGSEQYF,TGCGCCAGCAGTTCCGGGAGCGAGCAGTACTTC
TRBJ1-4,-,TRBV7-2,-,CASSFSRLNEKLFF,TGTGCCAGCAGCTTTTCAAGATTAAATGAAAAACTGTTTTTT
TRBJ2-7,-,TRBV10-3,TRBD1,CAISDTGTGSSYEQYF,TGTGCCATCAGTGACACCGGGACAGGGAGCTCCTACGAGCAGTACTTC
TRBJ2-2,-,TRBV7-9,TRBD2,CASSLRGGRTGELFF,TGTGCCAGCAGCCTCCGGGGGGGGCGGACCGGGGAGCTGTTTTTT
TRBJ1-1,-,TRBV7-2,-,CASSRSQYNTEAFF,TGTGCCAGCAGCAGGTCACAGTACAACACTGAAGCTTTCTTT
TRBJ2-5,-,TRBV11-2,-,CASSSNGLIKTEETQYF,TGTGCCAGCAGCTCCAACGGACTGATAAAAACTGAAGAGACCCAGTACTTC
TRBJ1-6,-,TRBV7-9,-,CATDISGDSYNSPLHF,TGTGCCACCGATATCAGTGGGGACTCCTATAATTCACCCCTCCACTTT
TRBJ2-7,few,TRBV18,-,CASSLEQGGEQYF,TGTGCCAGCTCACTAGAACAGGGTGGCGAGCAGTACTTC
TRBJ2-7,-,TRBV6-5,-,CASSYNGGSSYEQYF,TGTGCCAGCAGTTACAACGGGGGTTCAAGTTACGAGCAGTACTTC
TRBJ1-2,-,TRBV7-9,-,CASSLRVNYGYTF,TGTGCCAGCAGCTTAAGGGTTAACTATGGCTACACCTTC
TRBJ2-7,few,TRBV6-5,TRBD1,CASGTGSYEQYF,TGTGCCAGCGGGACAGGGTCGTACGAGCAGTACTTC
TRBJ1-3,-,TRBV12-3/TRBV12-4,-,CASSGGRLAGNTIYF,TGTGCCAGCAGTGGGGGCCGACTGGCTGGAAACACCATATATTTT
TRBJ2-1,-,TRBV30,-,CAWTLGVSTYNEQFF,TGTGCCTGGACCCTCGGGGTGAGCACCTACAATGAGCAGTTCTTC
TRBJ2-7,-,TRBV7-9,-,CASSAVPSIGYEQYF,TGTGCCAGCAGCGCGGTCCCCTCTATCGGCTACGAGCAGTACTTC
TRBJ2-2,-,TRBV10-3,TRBD2,CAISGGGRTTGELFF,TGTGCCATCAGTGGCGGCGGGAGGACGACCGGGGAGCTGTTTTTT
TRBJ2-3,few,TRBV5-1,TRBD2,CASSEGRLAGADTQYF,TGCGCCAGCAGCGAGGGAAGACTAGCGGGAGCAGATACGCAGTATTTT
TRBJ2-3,-,TRBV4-1,-,CASSRPGVGTDTQYF,TGCGCCAGCAGTAGACCGGGGGTGGGCACAGATACGCAGTATTTT
TRBJ2-3,many,TRBV7-9,-,CASSPPRDRPFFTDTQYF,TGTGCCAGCAGCCCACCGCGCGACAGACCCTTCTTCACAGATACGCAGTATTTT
TRBJ2-1,-,TRBV20-1,TRBD2,CSARVAPGLAGEGEQFF,TGCAGTGCTAGAGTTGCACCGGGACTAGCGGGCGAAGGTGAGCAGTTCTTC
TRBJ2-7,-,TRBV20-1,-,CSASGLGGFTYEQYF,TGCAGTGCTAGTGGCCTCGGGGGTTTCACCTACGAGCAGTACTTC
TRBJ2-7,-,TRBV20-1,-,CSARDMVARARPYEQYF,TGCAGTGCTAGAGATATGGTGGCCAGGGCCCGACCCTACGAGCAGTACTTC
TRBJ1-1,few,TRBV6-4,-,CASKRSLLNTEAFF,TGTGCCAGCAAGCGTTCACTACTGAACACTGAAGCTTTCTTT
TRBJ2-7,many,TRBV25-1,-,CASSDPGQTTYEQYF,TGTGCCAGCAGTGATCCCGGACAGACCACCTACGAGCAGTACTTC
TRBJ2-7,-,TRBV24-1,-,CATSDSSTGSYEQYF,TGTGCCACCAGTGATTCGTCAACAGGGTCCTACGAGCAGTACTTC
TRBJ2-3,-,TRBV5-5,-,CASSLRPPDTQYF,TGTGCCAGCAGCTTGCGTCCCCCAGATACGCAGTATTTT
TRBJ2-6,few,TRBV6-2/TRBV6-3,-,CASSYGGLGANVLTF,TGTGCCAGCAGTTACGGGGGACTCGGGGCCAACGTCCTGACTTTC
TRBJ1-1,few,TRBV25-1,-,CASRDLRGGGNTEAFF,TGTGCCAGCCGAGATCTACGAGGTGGGGGGAACACTGAAGCTTTCTTT
TRBJ2-6,-,TRBV30,-,CAWSVRRISGANVLTF,TGTGCCTGGAGTGTGAGGCGGATCTCTGGGGCCAACGTCCTGACTTTC
TRBJ2-7,few,TRBV5-1,-,CASSWTPESYEQYF,TGCGCCAGCAGCTGGACACCTGAGTCCTACGAGCAGTACTTC
TRBJ2-2,few,TRBV7-6,TRBD2,CASSWMAGGPNTGELFF,TGTGCCAGCAGCTGGATGGCGGGGGGGCCGAACACCGGGGAGCTGTTTTTT
TRBJ2-7,-,TRBV15,-,CATSREAGHLRGHEQYF,TGTGCCACCAGCAGAGAAGCAGGGCACCTACGAGGGCACGAGCAGTACTTC
TRBJ2-1,few,TRBV10-3,-,CAISVSVEQFF,TGTGCCATTAGTGTATCAGTTGAGCAGTTCTTC
TRBJ1-5,-,TRBV10-3,-,CAIGTYSNQPQHF,TGTGCCATCGGAACCTATAGCAATCAGCCCCAGCATTTT
TRBJ1-5,-,TRBV6-1,-,CASSEAKGHQPQHF,TGTGCCAGCAGTGAAGCAAAGGGGCATCAGCCCCAGCATTTT
TRBJ2-1,-,TRBV12-3/TRBV12-4,-,CASGVSDLYNEQFF,TGTGCCAGCGGGGTCTCGGACCTGTACAATGAGCAGTTCTTC
TRBJ2-3,-,TRBV7-3,-,CASSLGQESPHTDTQYF,TGTGCCAGCAGCTTAGGCCAGGAGTCCCCCCACACAGATACGCAGTATTTT
TRBJ2-1,few,TRBV4-1,-,CASSQLTGGGYNEQFF,TGCGCCAGCAGCCAACTAACTGGAGGGGGGTACAATGAGCAGTTCTTC
TRBJ1-1,-,TRBV6-5,-,CASSSSMNTEAFF,TGTGCCAGCAGTTCATCTATGAACACTGAAGCTTTCTTT
TRBJ2-1,few,TRBV2,-,CASRSGSYNEQFF,TGTGCCAGCAGGAGCGGTTCCTACAATGAGCAGTTCTTC
TRBJ2-2,-,TRBV9,TRBD2,CASSVGGTSGKKGTGELFF,TGTGCCAGCAGCGTAGGCGGGACTAGCGGGAAGAAGGGTACCGGGGAGCTGTTTTTT
TRBJ2-4,-,TRBV18,-,CASSPAGAKNIQYF,TGTGCCAGCTCACCTGCAGGGGCCAAAAACATTCAGTACTTC
TRBJ1-4,-,TRBV20-1,TRBD1,CSARGQGGEKLFF,TGCAGTGCTAGGGGACAGGGAGGTGAAAAACTGTTTTTT